Below are 8 T cell receptor beta chains sequenced from a single sample in a study of blood T cell repertoires in COVID-19. Measured with immunoSEQ multiplex PCR; TCRdb has only the in-frame clones, and not every one. This table holds 120,000 to 150,000 clones, roughly 80% found once. The sample was peripheral blood. The origin of the receptors is a human donor in a cohort sampled during active COVID-19.

This clone was observed at least ten times. The gene calls are TRBV2 and TRBJ1-4; TRBD1 matches at 8 bases. Germline V gene lookup returns CDR1 SNHLY and CDR2 FYNNEI. The ends lost 5 bases at V and 8 bases at J; junction bases unmatched: 13. The CDR3 totals 16 residues. The CDR3 sequence: CASSRDRSFANEKLFF. Written as DNA, the CDR3 is TGTGCCAGCAGTCGGGACAGGTCGTTCGCCAACGAAAAACTGTTTTTT.

V is TRBV10-3 and J is TRBJ1-1, with D hard to call. Trimming cost V 3 bases and J 1 base, with 9 bases left between them. The germline gives CDR1 ENHRY, CDR2 SYGVKD. The CDR3 totals 14 residues. The chain's CDR3 is CAISEGGRNTEAFF. The CDR3 DNA sequence: TGTGCCATCAGTGAAGGCGGAAGGAACACTGAAGCTTTCTTT.

V is TRBV6-6 and J is TRBJ2-4; tentatively, D is TRBD1 (6 bases). This CDR3 has 14 residues. V lost 0 bases to trimming and J lost 8 bases, with 11 bases between them. Per germline, CDR1 MNHNY and CDR2 SVGAGI (reference sequence). The CDR3 loop reads CASSYSSEGDIQYF. DNA for the CDR3: TGTGCCAGCAGTTACTCTAGCGAGGGGGACATTCAGTACTTC.

The CDR3 DNA reads TGTGCCAGCAGCGCGCGACAGGGGAGCACAGATACGCAGTATTTT. This translates into CASSARQGSTDTQYF. The chain has TRBV14 and TRBJ2-3, with 8 bases that match TRBD1. V lost 5 bases to trimming and J lost 0 bases; unmatched junction nucleotides: 4. The germline V gene encodes CDR1 SGHDN and CDR2 FVKESK. CDR3 length: 15 amino acids.

The chain links TRBV10-2 to TRBJ1-1, with D possibly being TRBD1 (5 bases). This CDR3 spans 13 amino acids. CDR1 and CDR2 from the germline V gene are WSHSY and SAAADI. The V gene lost 6 bases and the J gene lost 4 bases, with 12 bases spanning the gap. The DNA of the CDR3 is TGCGCCAGCAGGACAGTAGAGAGCACTGAAGCTTTCTTT. Amino acids: CASRTVESTEAFF.

V gene TRBV7-3 combines with J gene TRBJ2-3, with D perhaps TRBD1 (5 bases). The V gene's germline CDR1 is SGHTA and CDR2 FQGTGA. This CDR3 is 12 amino acids long. The ends were cut back, 4 bases at V and 10 bases at J, with 12 bases in the middle. The CDR3 DNA is TGTGCCAGCAGCTCCCCAGGGTTGTCGCAGTATTTT. Its translation: CASSSPGLSQYF.

The rearrangement joins TRBV9 to TRBJ1-2; TRBD1 matches 11 bases. This CDR3 contains 15 residues. The J segment lost 6 bases and the V segment lost 2 bases, leaving 6 bases of the junction unmatched. Looked up from germline, CDR1 is SGDLS and CDR2 is YYNGEE. CDR3 amino acids: CASSVAGQGVHGYTF. In DNA, the CDR3 is TGTGCCAGCAGCGTCGCGGGACAGGGGGTTCATGGCTACACCTTC.

V and J are TRBV12-3 or TRBV12-4 and TRBJ1-5; a weak D match, TRBD1 (6 bases). Trimming took 6 bases from V and 4 from J, leaving 10 bases between them. This CDR3 has 13 residues. The CDR3 coding sequence is TGTGCCAGCAGCCTCAGGGGAAATCAGCCCCAGCATTTT. Translation: CASSLRGNQPQHF.